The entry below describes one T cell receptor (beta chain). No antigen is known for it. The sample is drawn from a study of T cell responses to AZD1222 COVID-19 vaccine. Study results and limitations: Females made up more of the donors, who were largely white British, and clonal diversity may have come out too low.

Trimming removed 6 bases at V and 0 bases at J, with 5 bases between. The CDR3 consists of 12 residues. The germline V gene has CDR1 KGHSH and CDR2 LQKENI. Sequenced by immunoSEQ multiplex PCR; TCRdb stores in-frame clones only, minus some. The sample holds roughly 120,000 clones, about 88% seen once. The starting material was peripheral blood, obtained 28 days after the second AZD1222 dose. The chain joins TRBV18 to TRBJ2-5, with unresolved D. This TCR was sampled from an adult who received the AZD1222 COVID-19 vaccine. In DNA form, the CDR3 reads TGTGCCAGCTCTCCATACCAAGAGACCCAGTACTTC. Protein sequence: CASSPYQETQYF.